Following are 9 T cell receptor beta chains from one sample sequenced in a study of T cells in Graves' hyperthyroidism and ophthalmopathy (dated by TCRdb to between 2018 and 2020). The library was prepared using multiplex PCR. Instrument on record: Illumina HiSeq 2000. The TCR beta CDR3 regions were amplified from the RNA transcripts. The first round of RT-PCR for the TCR CDR3 was performed with the HTBI primer set and the Qiagen OneStep RT-PCR kit. TCRdb took the public reads, trimmed them with fastp at Q25, ran MiXCR for clone calling and kept in-frame beta chains. Rows merge per CDR3 protein into single entries with the most common DNA and genes. This sample has 450,000 to 550,000 distinct CDR3 sequences in its table, and approximately 24% of those were observed once. Jointly, the top ten make up approximately 10% of the sample. Sequenced: blood. The receptors shown here come from a woman in her twenties or thirties with Graves' ophthalmopathy.

The V and J genes are TRBV20-1 and TRBJ2-7; either TRBD1 or TRBD2 may supply D (6 bases each). The CDR3 is 14 amino acids. Trimming left V 0 bases short and J 3 bases short, with 12 bases between. CDR1 is DFQATT, CDR2 SNEGSKA, per germline (reference sequence). CDR3 nucleotides: TGCAGTGCTAGAGAGGTCGGAGGGGGCTACGAGCAGTACTTC. This sequence encodes CSAREVGGGYEQYF.

This clonotype occurred a few times. CDR3 coding DNA: TGCAGTGCTAGAGAATCTCAGGGCACCGGGGAGCTGTTTTTT. Residues: CSARESQGTGELFF. This chain uses TRBV20-1 with TRBJ2-2; D perhaps matches TRBD1 (5 bases). Trimming pared 0 bases from V and 4 bases from J, leaving 9 bases between. Germline assignment: CDR1 DFQATT and CDR2 SNEGSKA (reference sequence). The CDR3 contains 14 residues.

V gene TRBV12-5 combines with J gene TRBJ1-2, with a possible D match to TRBD1 (6 bases). Germline assignment: CDR1 LGHNT and CDR2 FRNRAP. The CDR3 loop spans 15 amino acids. The ends were cut back, 5 bases at V and 5 bases at J, with 18 bases in the middle. CDR3 sequence reads: CASGLTRAGAYGYTF. For the CDR3, the DNA is TGTGCTAGTGGTCTCACGAGGGCAGGGGCATATGGCTACACCTTC.

V usage is TRBV13 and J usage is TRBJ1-2; 10 bases agree with TRBD1. J lost 2 bases, V lost 6 bases, and 6 bases had no gene match. The CDR3 is 15 residues long. Germline CDR1 and CDR2: PRHDT and FYEKMQ (reference sequence). The chain's CDR3 is CASRRQGARNYGYTF. In DNA, the CDR3 is TGTGCCAGCAGGCGACAGGGGGCGAGAAACTATGGCTACACCTTC.

This clonotype was counted ten times or more. The gene calls are TRBV6-5 and TRBJ1-3; D gene unclear. Germline CDR1 is MNHEY and CDR2 is SVGAGI. The germline V and J ends were trimmed by 5 bases and 0 bases, with 14 bases remaining between them. CDR3 length equals 16 residues. This CDR3 reads CASSRTVAVSGNTIYF. In nucleotides, the CDR3 is TGTGCCAGCAGTAGGACCGTTGCCGTCTCTGGAAACACCATATATTTT.

The chain combines TRBV15 with TRBJ1-3; D uncertain. The CDR3 totals 15 residues. Trimming removed 0 bases at V and 3 bases at J, with 9 bases between. From germline, CDR1 is LNHNV and CDR2 YYDKDF (reference sequence). Here the CDR3 DNA reads TGTGCCACCAGCAGAGATAAAGGTGGTGGAAACACCATATATTTT. This encodes CATSRDKGGGNTIYF.

V and J are TRBV20-1 and TRBJ2-7; the match to TRBD2 covers 9 bases. The CDR3 totals 14 residues. V lost 3 bases, J lost 2 bases, and 5 bases stayed unmatched. Germline CDR1 reads DFQATT; CDR2 reads SNEGSKA (reference sequence). CDR3 DNA: TGCAGTGCTAGGAACGCGGGAGGGACCTACGAGCAGTACTTC. Protein sequence: CSARNAGGTYEQYF.

This clonotype was counted between two and nine times. V usage is TRBV10-3 and J usage is TRBJ2-7; 11 bases align to TRBD1. V lost 7 bases, J lost 6 bases, and 11 bases stayed unmatched. Germline values: CDR1 ENHRY, CDR2 SYGVKD. The CDR3 has 15 amino acids. The CDR3 DNA sequence: TGTGCCATCACCCCCACCACCGGGACAGGGGGCGAGCAGTACTTC. It is translated as CAITPTTGTGGEQYF.

This clonotype was counted many times. V gene TRBV9 combines with J gene TRBJ2-5, with TRBD2 matching 8 bases. The CDR3 totals 15 residues. Germline V gene lookup returns CDR1 SGDLS and CDR2 YYNGEE. The ends lost 0 bases at V and 4 bases at J; junction bases unmatched: 5. In DNA, the CDR3 is TGTGCCAGCAGCGTAGCGGGGGGGCCGAGAGAGACCCAGTACTTC. It specifies CASSVAGGPRETQYF. The complete variable domain, with remaining parts taken from reference TRBV9 and TRBJ2-5, reads DSGVTQTPKHLITATGQRVTLRCSPRSGDLSVYWYQQSLDQGLQFLIQYYNGEERAKGNILERFSAQQFPDLHSELNLSSLELGDSALYFCASSVAGGPRETQYFGPGTRLLVL.